The 28 T cell receptor beta chains below come from one sample, sequenced in a study of CD8+CD57+ T cells in acquired aplastic anemia. Genomic DNA provided the template from which TCR beta VDJ and CDR3 profiles were obtained. TCRdb passed the reads through MiXCR, listing each CDR3 protein once. Of about 150,000 distinct CDR3 sequences detected, approximately 52% appear once; the ten largest clones hold approximately 12%. Patients chosen for sequencing had CD8+CD57+ cells that had expanded, as shown by flow cytometry. The specimen sequenced was sorted CD4+, CD8+, or CD8+CD57+ T cells (not recorded which) from PBMCs. The receptors stem from a human donor with aplastic anemia.

Many counts were recorded for this clonotype. This sequence joins TRBV20-1 and TRBJ2-1; 16 bases map to TRBD2. Germline loops: CDR1 DFQATT, CDR2 SNEGSKA (reference sequence). The length of the CDR3 is 14 residues. Trimming cost V 5 bases and J 10 bases; bases outside gene matches: 5. The CDR3 region is CSALGLAGGWEQFF. DNA of the CDR3: TGCAGTGCTTTGGGACTAGCGGGGGGGTGGGAGCAGTTCTTC.

This clonotype came up many times. V usage is TRBV12-3 or TRBV12-4 and J usage is TRBJ1-5; TRBD1 matches 8 bases. Trimming took 10 bases from V and 9 from J; bases not matched to a gene: 8. CDR3 size: 12 residues. The DNA of the CDR3 is TGTGCCACTTCCCAGGGGGCGAGGCCCCAGCATTTT. Protein sequence: CATSQGARPQHF.

V usage is TRBV13 and J usage is TRBJ2-5, with TRBD2 matching 9 bases. This CDR3 has 14 residues. Germline V gene data show CDR1 as PRHDT and CDR2 as FYEKMQ (reference sequence). V shed 2 bases and J 5 bases; nucleotides not matched to a gene: 3. The CDR3, as DNA: TGTGCCAGCAGCTTACGGCTAGCGGGGGAGACCCAGTACTTC. It translates to CASSLRLAGETQYF.

There are many counts of this clonotype. The chain combines TRBV10-2 with TRBJ2-7; D gene uncertain. Looked up from germline, CDR1 is WSHSY and CDR2 is SAAADI. The V end was cut by 3 bases, the J end by 5 bases, with 11 bases between. CDR3 length: 13 amino acids. The CDR3 protein is CASSDAGYNEQYF. Here the CDR3 DNA reads TGCGCCAGCAGTGATGCCGGATACAACGAGCAGTACTTC.

Many counts were recorded for this clonotype. The gene calls are TRBV20-1 and TRBJ2-2; TRBD2 agrees at 15 bases. Germline loops: CDR1 DFQATT, CDR2 SNEGSKA (reference sequence). The junction had 5 bases not matched to a gene; V was cut back by 6 bases and J by 6 bases. The CDR3 covers 15 residues. In DNA, the CDR3 is TGCAGTGCACGGACTAGCGGGGGGGCTGCCGGGGAGCTGTTTTTT. Protein sequence: CSARTSGGAAGELFF.

This chain joins TRBV24-1 and TRBJ2-7; TRBD1 matches 7 bases. Per the germline V gene, CDR1 is KGHDR and CDR2 is SFDVKD. The V gene end was trimmed by 2 bases and the J gene end by 5 bases; junction bases not matched to a gene: 2. This CDR3 comprises 13 residues. The CDR3 sequence is CATSDWQGDEQYF. Written as DNA, the CDR3 is TGTGCCACCAGTGATTGGCAGGGGGACGAGCAGTACTTC.

This clonotype occurred a few times. The chain recombines TRBV24-1 with TRBJ2-3; 9 positions agree with TRBD2. Germline-derived CDR1 and CDR2 are KGHDR and SFDVKD. The ends lost 9 bases at V and 7 bases at J; junction bases unmatched: 7. CDR3 length: 13 amino acids. In DNA form, the CDR3 reads TGTGCCACCGCCGGGACTAGCAAGAATACGCAGTATTTT. Its protein is CATAGTSKNTQYF.

This sequence joins TRBV12-3 or TRBV12-4 and TRBJ1-3, with TRBD1 matching over 10 bases. The V gene end was trimmed by 5 bases and the J gene end by 1 base; junction bases not matched to a gene: 2. CDR3 size: 15 residues. CDR3 sequence reads: CASSAGQGSGNTIYF. The CDR3 region has the DNA TGTGCCAGCAGTGCGGGACAGGGGTCTGGAAACACCATATATTTT.

With regard to this clonotype: This may come from a read error, since a much larger clone is one base off. The chain uses TRBV5-6 and TRBJ2-2; D not certain. Per the germline V gene, CDR1 is SGHDT and CDR2 is YYEEEE. V was clipped by 5 bases and J by 0 bases, with 11 bases between them. This CDR3 contains 15 residues. The CDR3 loop reads CASRWVRSNTGELFF. In nucleotides, the CDR3 is TGTGCCAGCAGGTGGGTGAGGTCGAACACCGGGGAGCTGTTTTTT.

Concerning this clonotype: Just one base apart from a much larger clone, this may be a read error. Lacking the conserved final phenylalanine or tryptophan, this CDR3 likely reflects a read error. This sequence joins TRBV6-2 or TRBV6-3 and TRBJ1-1; no reliable D call. CDR1 is MNHEY, CDR2 SVGEGT, per germline. V dropped 3 bases and J dropped 3 bases, with 2 bases sitting between them. CDR3 length: 11 amino acids. The CDR3 DNA reads as TGTGCCAGCAGTTATGACACTGAAGCTTTCTCT. Amino acid sequence: CASSYDTEAFS.

This clonotype was observed a few times. This chain uses TRBV2 with TRBJ2-1; 10 bases are shared with TRBD2. Trimming cost V 5 bases and J 9 bases; bases outside gene matches: 10. Germline V CDR1 and CDR2: SNHLY, FYNNEI. The CDR3 contains 15 residues. The CDR3: CASSYPSGSRGEQFF. The CDR3 DNA is TGTGCCAGCAGTTATCCTAGCGGGAGTAGAGGTGAGCAGTTCTTC.

V gene TRBV24-1 combines with J gene TRBJ2-2; D uncertain. V was shortened by 4 bases and J by 5 bases, with 13 bases between the two germline ends. There are 15 residues in the CDR3. From germline, CDR1 is KGHDR and CDR2 SFDVKD. Here the CDR3 DNA reads TGTGCCACCAGTGACTTGTCTCGTGGGACCGGGGAGCTGTTTTTT. Amino acids: CATSDLSRGTGELFF.

This clonotype was counted many times. This chain connects TRBV6-1 to TRBJ2-7, with TRBD1 identical over 7 bases. The CDR3 has 14 amino acids. The germline CDR1 and CDR2 sequences are MNHNS and SASEGT. V gave up 2 bases and J gave up 6 bases; unmatched junction bases: 7. The CDR3 DNA reads as TGTGCCAGCAGTGAACTAGGGGGCTCCATCGAGCAGTACTTC. The encoded protein is CASSELGGSIEQYF.

The chain combines TRBV5-1 with TRBJ2-1, with D possibly TRBD1 on 6 matching bases. This CDR3 spans 16 amino acids. The germline gives CDR1 SGHRS, CDR2 YFSETQ. The V end was cut by 4 bases, the J end by 2 bases, with 16 bases between. In DNA, the CDR3 is TGCGCCAGCAGCCCGGCCAGGGGAAGTACCTACAATGAGCAGTTCTTC. Residues: CASSPARGSTYNEQFF.

This sequence joins TRBV13 and TRBJ1-2; TRBD1 might be the D (6 bases). Germline loops: CDR1 PRHDT, CDR2 FYEKMQ (reference sequence). This CDR3 spans 13 amino acids. Trimming took off 3 bases at V and 6 bases at J, with 11 bases between the two ends. CDR3 loop: CASSFGTYNGYTF. The CDR3 DNA reads as TGTGCCAGCAGCTTCGGGACATATAATGGCTACACCTTC.

The chain carries TRBV19 and TRBJ1-4; 8 nucleotides match TRBD1. After removal of 6 bases from V and 7 bases from J, the junction contained 10 bases not matched to a gene. The V gene's germline CDR1 is LNHDA and CDR2 SQIVND (reference sequence). The CDR3 length is 15 residues. The CDR3 here is CASRPDRGGREKLFF. The CDR3 DNA is TGTGCCAGTAGACCCGACAGGGGCGGTCGTGAAAAACTGTTTTTT. Full variable domain (rest looked up from reference TRBV19 and TRBJ1-4): DGGITQSPKYLFRKEGQNVTLSCEQNLNHDAMYWYRQDPGQGLRLIYYSQIVNDFQKGDIAEGYSVSREKKESFPLTVTSAQKNPTAFYLCASRPDRGGREKLFFGSGTQLSVL.

This clonotype was observed at least ten times. The chain combines TRBV5-6 with TRBJ2-3; the match to TRBD2 covers 8 bases. V lost 3 bases and J lost 4; bases outside the gene matches: 13. The CDR3 length is 17 residues. Per germline, CDR1 SGHDT and CDR2 YYEEEE. CDR3 sequence reads: CASSSPRTSRVADTQYF. CDR3 coding DNA: TGTGCCAGCAGCTCGCCGCGGACTAGCCGGGTGGCAGATACGCAGTATTTT.

This clonotype was seen many times. The V gene is TRBV4-1, the J gene TRBJ1-5; 7 bases align to TRBD1. The CDR3 is 14 amino acids. V trimming: 0 bases; J trimming: 11 bases; junction bases outside the gene matches: 7. CDR1 MGHRA and CDR2 YSYEKL come from the germline V gene. In nucleotides, the CDR3 is TGCGCCAGCAGCCAAGAGACAGGGAGTTGGTCCCAGCATTTT. Translated, it gives CASSQETGSWSQHF.

This clonotype was detected ten times or more. The V gene is TRBV9, the J gene TRBJ1-2; D remains ambiguous. CDR1 SGDLS and CDR2 YYNGEE come from the germline V gene. Trimming left V 3 bases short and J 3 bases short, with 6 bases between. The CDR3 is 12 amino acids. The CDR3 spells CASSANYYGYTF. The CDR3 bases are TGTGCCAGCAGCGCCAACTACTATGGCTACACCTTC.

The V call is TRBV29-1, the J call TRBJ2-7; D may match TRBD1 or TRBD2 (6 bases each). This CDR3 has 12 residues. In germline, CDR1 is SQVTM, CDR2 ANQGSEA. V lost 8 bases, J lost 2 bases, and 13 bases lay in between. The CDR3 reads CSLQGGTYEQYF. CDR3 bases: TGCAGCTTACAGGGAGGCACCTACGAGCAGTACTTC.

V is TRBV20-1 and J is TRBJ2-7; 12 bases are shared with TRBD2. This CDR3 region has 14 residues. V dropped 5 bases and J dropped 4; count of bases not matched to a gene: 6. Germline V gene data show CDR1 as DFQATT and CDR2 as SNEGSKA (reference sequence). This CDR3 reads CSAWLAGGRYEQYF. Here the CDR3 DNA reads TGCAGTGCTTGGCTAGCGGGGGGGCGGTACGAGCAGTACTTC.

In nucleotides, the CDR3 is TGTGCCAACGACAGGGCCCCTCTCACAGATACGCAGTATTTT. Translated, it gives CANDRAPLTDTQYF. This chain uses TRBV11-1 with TRBJ2-3; 7 bases agree with TRBD1. Per germline, CDR1 SGHAT and CDR2 FQDESV (reference sequence). This CDR3 has 14 amino acids. V was clipped by 10 bases and J by 2 bases; unmatched bases: 9.

The chain links TRBV10-3 to TRBJ1-1; 7 bases fit TRBD1. V shed 4 bases and J 1 base; nucleotides not matched to a gene: 6. The germline CDR1 and CDR2 sequences are ENHRY and SYGVKD. The CDR3 loop spans 15 amino acids. CDR3 bases: TGTGCCATCAGTGGTAGGACAGGTCAGAACACTGAAGCTTTCTTT. Translation gives CAISGRTGQNTEAFF.

The CDR3 DNA follows: TGTGCCAGCAGCGTAGCGGGGGGGGCCGGTGAGACCCAGTACTTC. Translating it yields CASSVAGGAGETQYF. The chain joins TRBV14 to TRBJ2-5, with 11 positions matching TRBD2. CDR3 length: 15 residues. The V segment lost 5 bases and the J segment 5 bases; nucleotides outside the gene matches: 7. Germline V gives CDR1 SGHDN, CDR2 FVKESK.

The chain is built from TRBV10-3 and TRBJ2-5; D perhaps matches TRBD1 (6 bases). The CDR3 contains 13 residues. Germline assignment: CDR1 ENHRY and CDR2 SYGVKD. The V end lost 10 bases, the J end lost 2 bases, and 14 bases lay between the germline ends. The CDR3 loop reads CASTPRGQETQYF. The CDR3 nucleotides are TGTGCCAGCACCCCAAGGGGGCAAGAGACCCAGTACTTC.

The chain carries TRBV20-1 and TRBJ1-4; tentative D call: TRBD1 (5 bases). V was cut by 3 bases and J by 10 bases, with 15 bases left in between. The CDR3 runs to 13 residues. CDR1 and CDR2 (germline): DFQATT, SNEGSKA (reference sequence). Here the CDR3 reads CSASRQGAGKLFF. The CDR3 DNA sequence: TGCAGTGCTAGTCGGCAGGGAGCCGGAAAACTGTTTTTT.

The chain is built from TRBV7-2 and TRBJ2-5; D gene uncertain. The V end lost 2 bases, the J end lost 2 bases, and 9 bases lay between the germline ends. CDR3 length equals 14 residues. The germline CDR1 and CDR2 sequences are SGHTA and FQGNSA. The CDR3 DNA follows: TGTGCCAGCAGCTTAACTGGCAGACAAGAGACCCAGTACTTC. Translation gives CASSLTGRQETQYF.

This clonotype came up a few times. Likely a read error: the CDR3 ends without its conserved phenylalanine or tryptophan. The chain uses TRBV6-2 or TRBV6-3 and TRBJ1-2; D gene uncertain. The germline V gene has CDR1 MNHEY and CDR2 SVGEGT. V was shortened by 4 bases and J by 4 bases, with 13 bases between the two germline ends. This CDR3 spans 14 amino acids. The CDR3 is CASSLSPASYGYTL. DNA for the CDR3: TGTGCCAGCAGTTTATCTCCCGCCAGCTATGGCTACACCCTC.